This section outlines one T cell receptor (beta chain) sequence together with its context. The J segment lost 2 bases and the V segment lost 5 bases, leaving 2 bases of the junction unmatched. Germline CDR1 is SGHVS and CDR2 is FNYEAQ. The CDR3 length is 13 residues. These data originate in a study of shared T cell receptors in the human thymus. Sequencing was performed with immunoSEQ multiplex PCR; in TCRdb, only in-frame clones are kept and a portion is missing. The sample includes about 380,000 clones, approximately 95% of them seen just once. This chain links TRBV7-6 with TRBJ2-7; 8 bases map to TRBD2. Sequencing was done on a sample of thymocytes. The source of this sequence is a human donor. The chain's CDR3 is CASSRGGPYEQYF. CDR3 coding DNA: TGTGCCAGCAGCCGGGGGGGGCCCTACGAGCAGTACTTC.